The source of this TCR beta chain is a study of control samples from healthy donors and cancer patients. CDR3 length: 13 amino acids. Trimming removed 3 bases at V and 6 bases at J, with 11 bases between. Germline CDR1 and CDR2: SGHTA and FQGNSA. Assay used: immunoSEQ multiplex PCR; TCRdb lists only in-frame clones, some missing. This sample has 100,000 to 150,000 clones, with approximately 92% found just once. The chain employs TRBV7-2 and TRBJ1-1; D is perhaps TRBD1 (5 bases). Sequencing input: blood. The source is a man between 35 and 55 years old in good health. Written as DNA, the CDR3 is TGTGCCAGCAGCTTCAGGGTCCGGTCTGAAGCTTTCTTT. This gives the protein CASSFRVRSEAFF.